The T cell receptor beta chain under discussion was sequenced for a study of cytomegalovirus exposure and HLA in healthy donors. Study overall: As released early, the data held 65 million to 90 million unique TCRs from HLA-typed donors. Regarding the study as a whole: Cytomegalovirus association was listed for 150 to 200 TCR beta chains. Reportedly, fewer N-insertions than the 666-donor mean appeared in an Asian-associated ancestry cluster in a later analysis.

PCR used 60 Vbeta primers and 13 Jbeta primers. Some clones are missing from TCRdb's copy, which holds only in-frame ones; the method was immunoSEQ multiplex PCR. The repertoire has about 180,000 clones, about four fifths of them found once; the top ten carry 4% to 5%. The V end was cut by 5 bases, the J end by 4 bases, with 15 bases between. Germline loops: CDR1 SGHDT, CDR2 YYEEEE. This CDR3 is built from 14 residues. Each donor was nominally healthy when sampled (though unrecorded immune exposures were likely). This clone appeared a single time. What it binds is unknown. This receptor was identified in a woman between 18 and 29 years old in good health and CMV-seropositive. V usage is TRBV5-6 and J usage is TRBJ1-1; D not resolved. The sequenced sample consisted of PBMCs. CDR3 nucleotide sequence: TGTGCCAGCAGACCCGACATGGGCGCCACTGAAGCTTTCTTT. Translated: CASRPDMGATEAFF.